Following are 26 T cell receptor beta chains from one sample sequenced in a study of blood T cells in healthy people across ages. A sample-barcoded 5' primer and a J-beta primer mix were used in a second PCR of roughly 7 to 12 cycles. TCRdb independently ran MiXCR on the 5' RACE reads; one entry per CDR3 protein. The table shows about 1.7 million distinct CDR3 sequences, with roughly 28% occurring only once. The sequenced sample consisted of blood. These receptors all come from a woman aged 25 to 45 in good health.

The V call is TRBV12-5, the J call TRBJ2-5; D may be TRBD2 (5 bases). CDR1 LGHNT and CDR2 FRNRAP come from the germline V gene. Trimming stripped 1 base from V and 6 bases from J, with 12 bases between. The CDR3 is made up of 14 amino acids. The CDR3 loop is CASGLDMDWKTQYF. The CDR3 nucleotides are TGTGCTAGTGGTTTGGATATGGACTGGAAGACCCAGTACTTC.

This clonotype was seen a few times. The V and J genes are TRBV2 and TRBJ2-1; 10 bases are shared with TRBD1. After removal of 7 bases from V and 8 bases from J, the junction contained 8 bases not matched to a gene. This CDR3 spans 14 amino acids. Germline-derived CDR1 and CDR2 are SNHLY and FYNNEI. In DNA, the CDR3 is TGTGCCAGCACCCGGGACAGGGGAGTGGATGAGCAGTTCTTC. This encodes CASTRDRGVDEQFF.

Turning to this clonotype: At one end, the junction sequence differs from germline, possibly due to a read error. The V call is TRBV6-6, the J call TRBJ1-5; 8 bases match TRBD1. CDR1 is MNHNY, CDR2 SVGAGI, per germline (reference sequence). The CDR3 has 17 amino acids. The CDR3 spells CAGSWQGAIGSNQPQHF. CDR3 bases: TGTGCCGGCAGTTGGCAGGGGGCGATTGGGAGCAATCAGCCCCAGCATTTT.

This clonotype was found a few times. The CDR3 DNA reads as TGCAGCGTTGAAGGTACAGGGGGCGACTATGGCTACACCTTC. Its protein product is CSVEGTGGDYGYTF. The chain is built from TRBV29-1 and TRBJ1-2; TRBD1 aligns across 9 bases. The J segment lost 3 bases and the V segment lost 1 base, leaving 3 bases of the junction unmatched. Looked up from germline, CDR1 is SQVTM and CDR2 is ANQGSEA. There are 14 residues in the CDR3.

The rearrangement links TRBV4-1 to TRBJ1-2; D gene unclear. CDR1 MGHRA and CDR2 YSYEKL come from the germline V gene. The V and J ends lost 2 bases and 7 bases respectively, with 14 bases between them. CDR3 size: 14 residues. CDR3: CASSQPFRGGGYTF. DNA for the CDR3: TGCGCCAGCAGCCAACCCTTCCGGGGAGGTGGCTACACCTTC.

This chain links TRBV20-1 with TRBJ1-1, with D maybe TRBD1 (6 bases). CDR1 and CDR2 from the germline V gene are DFQATT and SNEGSKA (reference sequence). Trimming removed 0 bases from V and 6 bases from J, with 14 bases in between. This CDR3 has 14 amino acids. The DNA for the CDR3 is TGCAGTGCTAGAGACCGAGGGGGGTGGGCTGAAGCTTTCTTT. This codes for CSARDRGGWAEAFF.

The chain joins TRBV29-1 to TRBJ2-2; 14 bases align to TRBD2. V trimming: 5 bases; J trimming: 4 bases; junction bases outside the gene matches: 6. The CDR3 runs to 16 residues. The germline V gene has CDR1 SQVTM and CDR2 ANQGSEA. CDR3 sequence reads: CSVRLAGGPGTGELFF. CDR3 bases: TGCAGCGTTCGACTAGCGGGAGGGCCGGGCACCGGGGAGCTGTTTTTT.

V is TRBV2 and J is TRBJ2-4, with TRBD2 identical over 12 bases. Germline V gene data show CDR1 as SNHLY and CDR2 as FYNNEI. The CDR3 length is 15 residues. After removal of 6 bases from V and 13 bases from J, the junction contained 13 bases not matched to a gene. The DNA for the CDR3 is TGTGCCAGCAGCGGGACTAGCGGGCGCTACAATGAGCAGTACTTC. Its protein is CASSGTSGRYNEQYF.

As to this clonotype: Being one base from a much bigger clone, this may be a read error. The chain couples TRBV12-3 or TRBV12-4 to TRBJ1-2; 7 positions match TRBD1. This CDR3 is 13 amino acids long. Trimming cost V 6 bases and J 6 bases; bases outside gene matches: 7. This CDR3 reads CASSQGTVDGYTF. Written as DNA, the CDR3 is TGTGCCAGCAGCCAAGGGACAGTGGATGGCTACACCTTC.

This clonotype has just a few counts. This rearrangement joins TRBV2 to TRBJ1-4; 10 nucleotides line up with TRBD1. The germline CDR1 and CDR2 sequences are SNHLY and FYNNEI. This CDR3 comprises 16 residues. V dropped 7 bases and J dropped 6; count of bases not matched to a gene: 11. The chain's CDR3 is CASTRDRGPPDEKLFF. The CDR3 region has the DNA TGTGCCAGCACCAGGGACAGGGGACCCCCTGATGAAAAACTGTTTTTT.

The chain uses TRBV3-1 and TRBJ2-5, with TRBD2 matching 12 bases. The germline V gene has CDR1 LGHDT and CDR2 YNNKEL (reference sequence). The CDR3 has 19 residues. The J segment lost 5 bases and the V segment lost 4 bases, leaving 17 bases of the junction unmatched. The CDR3 protein is CASSPRLAGVTFGGETQYF. CDR3 coding DNA: TGTGCCAGCAGCCCACGACTAGCGGGAGTTACCTTTGGCGGGGAGACCCAGTACTTC.

This clonotype has only a few counts. One end of the junction is discordant with germline, which a read error may explain. The rearrangement joins TRBV12-3 or TRBV12-4 to TRBJ2-4, with 9 bases identical to TRBD1. CDR3 length: 15 amino acids. The CDR3 region is CVSTLTGGFENIQYF. The CDR3 DNA is TGTGTCAGCACCCTGACAGGGGGATTCGAAAACATTCAGTACTTC.

The chain combines TRBV2 with TRBJ2-5, with D possibly matching TRBD2 (5 bases). V shed 3 bases and J shed 5 bases, with 13 bases lying between them. The CDR3 consists of 14 residues. The germline V gene has CDR1 SNHLY and CDR2 FYNNEI. CDR3 region: CASSDGLRGETQYF. The CDR3 bases are TGTGCCAGCAGTGACGGACTGAGAGGGGAGACCCAGTACTTC.

The J gene is TRBJ2-3, the V gene TRBV24-1; TRBD2 matches at 16 bases. Trimming took 4 bases from V and 4 from J; bases not matched to a gene: 1. The germline CDR1 and CDR2 sequences are KGHDR and SFDVKD. The CDR3 sequence is 16 residues long. In DNA, the CDR3 is TGTGCCACCAGTGACGGGACTAGCGGGAGGGCAGATACGCAGTATTTT. Residues: CATSDGTSGRADTQYF.

The chain links TRBV12-3 or TRBV12-4 to TRBJ2-1; tentative D call: TRBD1 (6 bases). The germline V and J ends were trimmed by 6 bases and 5 bases, with 20 bases remaining between them. The CDR3 runs to 16 residues. The CDR3 DNA is TGTGCCAGCAGCCAGTCAACAGGGATGGGGGACAATGAGCAGTTCTTC. This sequence encodes CASSQSTGMGDNEQFF.

The chain joins TRBV10-3 to TRBJ1-1; 7 nucleotides line up with TRBD1. This CDR3 contains 13 residues. Losses at the gene ends were 10 bases for V and 3 bases for J; bases not matched to a gene: 8. Germline V gives CDR1 ENHRY, CDR2 SYGVKD. As DNA, the CDR3 is TGTGCCACCAACGACCAGGGGGACACTGAAGCTTTCTTT. This codes for CATNDQGDTEAFF.

This clonotype was detected many times. The genes are TRBV5-1 and TRBJ2-7, with D unresolved. V was trimmed by 0 bases and J by 7 bases, leaving 17 bases between them. The CDR3 extends over 15 amino acids. CDR1 and CDR2 (germline): SGHRS, YFSETQ. The CDR3 here is CASSLGQTTPGEQYF. CDR3 nucleotide sequence: TGCGCCAGCAGCTTGGGGCAGACCACTCCCGGGGAGCAGTACTTC. The entire variable domain, with the rest obtained from reference TRBV5-1 and TRBJ2-7, is as follows: KAGVTQTPRYLIKTRGQQVTLSCSPISGHRSVSWYQQTPGQGLQFLFEYFSETQRNKGNFPGRFSGRQFSNSRSEMNVSTLELGDSALYLCASSLGQTTPGEQYFGPGTRLTVT.

Of note for this clonotype: Germline is not matched at one junction end, which may reflect a read error. V usage is TRBV9 and J usage is TRBJ1-4; D is ambiguous. The CDR3 spans 16 residues. The V gene's germline CDR1 is SGDLS and CDR2 YYNGEE. The CDR3 loop is CAGSVSFGVWGEKLFF. CDR3 nucleotides: TGTGCCGGCAGCGTATCGTTCGGAGTTTGGGGTGAAAAACTGTTTTTT. Looking up the rest from reference TRBV9 and TRBJ1-4 gives the full variable domain: DSGVTQTPKHLITATGQRVTLRCSPRSGDLSVYWYQQSLDQGLQFLIQYYNGEERAKGNILERFSAQQFPDLHSELNLSSLELGDSALYFCAGSVSFGVWGEKLFFGSGTQLSVL.

This clonotype was detected only a few times. V is TRBV3-1 and J is TRBJ2-7, with D possibly TRBD2 on 5 matching bases. The V gene's germline CDR1 is LGHDT and CDR2 YNNKEL (reference sequence). Trimming took off 8 bases at V and 4 bases at J, with 15 bases between the two ends. CDR3 length equals 13 residues. The chain's CDR3 is CASGLEGLYEQYF. The CDR3 nucleotides are TGTGCCAGCGGCCTTGAGGGATTATACGAGCAGTACTTC.

The chain carries TRBV20-1 and TRBJ2-2; no clear D gene. V shed 4 bases and J shed 7 bases, with 10 bases lying between them. CDR3 length: 12 amino acids. Germline assignment: CDR1 DFQATT and CDR2 SNEGSKA (reference sequence). The CDR3 sequence is CSAKGGDGELFF. The CDR3 DNA reads as TGCAGTGCTAAGGGTGGAGACGGGGAGCTGTTTTTT.

This clonotype has only a few counts. The chain links TRBV6-5 to TRBJ2-7; TRBD1 aligns across 8 bases. The CDR3 sequence is 15 residues long. CDR1 and CDR2 from the germline V gene are MNHEY and SVGAGI. Trimming cost V 0 bases and J 3 bases; bases outside gene matches: 4. CDR3 nucleotides: TGTGCCAGCAGTTACTCTCGGACAGGGAACTACGAGCAGTACTTC. Translation gives CASSYSRTGNYEQYF.

This clonotype showed up many times. The chain uses TRBV29-1 and TRBJ2-3; 7 bases align to TRBD1. Germline assignment: CDR1 SQVTM and CDR2 ANQGSEA. Trimming removed 7 bases from V and 0 bases from J; junction bases left unmatched: 7. The CDR3 sequence is 14 residues long. The CDR3 is CSARDSTSTDTQYF. The CDR3 region has the DNA TGCAGCGCCCGGGACAGCACTAGCACAGATACGCAGTATTTT.

V and J are TRBV3-1 and TRBJ2-5; D is possibly TRBD2 (6 bases). V gave up 0 bases and J gave up 4 bases, with 18 bases separating them. Germline lookup yields CDR1 LGHDT and CDR2 YNNKEL (reference sequence). CDR3 length equals 17 residues. This CDR3 is CASSQDPLWRVGETQYF. The DNA for the CDR3 is TGTGCCAGCAGCCAAGATCCCTTGTGGAGGGTGGGAGAGACCCAGTACTTC.

The chain is built from TRBV11-3 and TRBJ2-1; 9 bases agree with TRBD2. V was clipped by 0 bases and J by 7 bases; unmatched bases: 4. There are 15 residues in the CDR3. The germline V gene encodes CDR1 SGHNT and CDR2 YENEEA. CDR3 DNA: TGTGCCAGCAGCTTAGACGGACTAGCGCGGAATGAGCAGTTCTTC. Translation gives CASSLDGLARNEQFF. The whole variable domain, remainder taken from reference TRBV11-3 and TRBJ2-1, is EAGVVQSPRYKIIEKKQPVAFWCNPISGHNTLYWYLQNLGQGPELLIRYENEEAVDDSQLPKDRFSAERLKGVDSTLKIQPAELGDSAVYLCASSLDGLARNEQFFGPGTRLTVL.

This clonotype was picked up many times. This chain links TRBV20-1 with TRBJ2-5; the match to TRBD2 covers 12 bases. The CDR3 contains 14 residues. V shed 4 bases, J shed 2 bases, and the junction held 2 bases outside the gene matches. Germline assignment: CDR1 DFQATT and CDR2 SNEGSKA (reference sequence). The CDR3 sequence: CSATSGRGQETQYF. The DNA for the CDR3 is TGCAGTGCTACTAGCGGGAGGGGGCAAGAGACCCAGTACTTC.

The rearrangement links TRBV18 to TRBJ2-5; 7 bases agree with TRBD1. The germline V gene has CDR1 KGHSH and CDR2 LQKENI. This CDR3 has 14 residues. The J segment lost 0 bases and the V segment lost 3 bases, leaving 1 base of the junction unmatched. In DNA form, the CDR3 reads TGTGCCAGCTCACCGGGACAGCACCAAGAGACCCAGTACTTC. This codes for CASSPGQHQETQYF. Full variable domain (remainder filled in from reference TRBV18 and TRBJ2-5): NAGVMQNPRHLVRRRGQEARLRCSPMKGHSHVYWYRQLPEEGLKFMVYLQKENIIDESGMPKERFSAEFPKEGPSILRIQQVVRGDSAAYFCASSPGQHQETQYFGPGTRLLVL.